The rows below give T cell receptor beta chains drawn from one sample of a study of blood T cell repertoires in COVID-19. Profiled with immunoSEQ multiplex PCR; TCRdb holds only in-frame clones, not every one. The table has a few hundred thousand clones, 82% seen once; the top ten hold 7% to 10%. Material: peripheral blood. These TCRs come from a woman older than 75 with COVID-19, enrolled during active disease. Each CDR3 is given with its conserved first and last residue. A D gene is named only where the DNA matches it firmly. Only part of the rows carry a size: once, few, many, or a class if the clone is expanded.

NA | TRBJ2-7 | 14 | TRBD1 | TRBV7-8 | TGTGCCAGCAGCCTACGGGACAGCGCCTACGAGCAGTACTTC | CASSLRDSAYEQYF
NA | TRBJ2-7 | 10 | NA | TRBV20-1 | TGCAGTGCCCACTACTACGAGCAGTACTTC | CSAHYYEQYF
NA | TRBJ2-5 | 17 | TRBD2 | TRBV4-1 | TGCGCCAGCAGCCGCCGTCAGACTAGCGGAGCACAAGAGACCCAGTACTTC | CASSRRQTSGAQETQYF
few | TRBJ1-1 | 13 | NA | TRBV6-5 | TGTGCCAGCAGTACGACTATGAACACTGAAGCTTTCTTT | CASSTTMNTEAFF
NA | TRBJ2-7 | 14 | NA | TRBV5-4 | TGTGCCAGCAGCCCCGACAGCCTGGCCTACGAGCAGTACTTC | CASSPDSLAYEQYF
NA | TRBJ2-7 | 17 | TRBD1 | TRBV4-2 | TGTGCCAGCAGCCTCGAAGCCCCGGGACAGGGACTCTACGAGCAGTACTTC | CASSLEAPGQGLYEQYF
NA | TRBJ1-2 | 14 | NA | TRBV5-4 | TGTGCCAGCAGCTTGGGTCGGGGGAACTATGGCTACACCTTC | CASSLGRGNYGYTF
NA | TRBJ2-2 | 13 | NA | TRBV19 | TGTGCCGCCCACGGGGTGAACACCGGGGAGCTGTTTTTT | CAAHGVNTGELFF
NA | TRBJ2-1 | 16 | NA | TRBV4-1 | TGCGCCAGCAGCCAAGCTTCACAGGGGGGGGCAAATGAGCAGTTCTTC | CASSQASQGGANEQFF
NA | TRBJ2-7 | 15 | NA | TRBV7-3 | TGTGCCAGCAGCTTAACGCCTATCATTCTGAGCGAGCAGTACTTC | CASSLTPIILSEQYF
NA | TRBJ1-2 | 14 | TRBD1 | TRBV6-2/TRBV6-3 | TGTGCCAGCAGTTACCACGGGACAGCGGAAGGCTACACCTTC | CASSYHGTAEGYTF
NA | TRBJ1-2 | 13 | NA | TRBV6-5 | TGTGCCAGCACCAAGGGGGGGGTATATGGCTACACCTTC | CASTKGGVYGYTF
NA | TRBJ1-1 | 15 | NA | TRBV9 | TGTGCCAGCAGCGTACTTCCGGAATCGACTCATGGAACTTTCTTT | CASSVLPESTHGTFF
NA | TRBJ2-3 | 14 | NA | TRBV27 | TGTGCCAGCAGTTTATCCCGTGGCACAGATACGCAGTATTTT | CASSLSRGTDTQYF
NA | TRBJ2-7 | 12 | TRBD2 | TRBV24-1 | TGTGCCACCAGTGGCGGGGGATACGAGCAGTACTTC | CATSGGGYEQYF
NA | TRBJ1-2 | 14 | NA | TRBV3-1/TRBV3-2 | TGTGCCAGCAGCCAACAGGGGCTCGACTATGGCTACACCTTC | CASSQQGLDYGYTF
NA | TRBJ1-5 | 15 | TRBD1 | TRBV28 | TGTGCCAGCAGAAGATGGACAGGGGGCAATCAGCCCCAGCATTTT | CASRRWTGGNQPQHF
NA | TRBJ1-3 | 13 | NA | TRBV6-5 | TGTGCTTCTAACCTGAGCTCTGGAAACACCATATATTTT | CASNLSSGNTIYF
NA | TRBJ2-2 | 14 | NA | TRBV25-1 | TGTGCCAGCAGTGGTGGCTTAAACACCGGGGAGCTGTTTTTT | CASSGGLNTGELFF
once | TRBJ2-5 | 12 | TRBD1 | TRBV28 | TGTGCCAGCAGGAACAGGGGAGAGACCCAGTACTTC | CASRNRGETQYF
NA | TRBJ1-2 | 15 | TRBD1 | TRBV6-5 | TGTGCCAGCAGTTCCCCGGGACAGTTCATCTATGGCTACACCTTC | CASSSPGQFIYGYTF
NA | TRBJ1-2 | 15 | NA | TRBV6-6 | TGTGCCAGCATCTCCGGGGTCACCGGGGACTATGGCTACACCTTC | CASISGVTGDYGYTF
NA | TRBJ1-1 | 14 | NA | TRBV18 | TGTGCCAGCTCACCGGAGCGCCTGGGCACTGAAGCTTTCTTT | CASSPERLGTEAFF
few | TRBJ1-1 | 14 | TRBD1 | TRBV5-4 | TGTGCCAGCAGACAAGGGGGCGCTTCTCTCGGAGCTTTCTTT | CASRQGGASLGAFF
NA | TRBJ1-2 | 13 | NA | TRBV2 | TGTGCCAGCAGTGAACTTTCCTACTATGGCTACACCTTC | CASSELSYYGYTF
NA | TRBJ1-1 | 15 | TRBD1 | TRBV19 | TGTGCCAGTAGTAGGGGGGGACAGGGGGACACTGAAGCTTTCTTT | CASSRGGQGDTEAFF
NA | TRBJ1-3 | 15 | NA | TRBV6-1 | TGTGCCAGCAGTGAAGCTCGGGGGTCTGGAAACACCATATATTTT | CASSEARGSGNTIYF
NA | TRBJ2-5 | 13 | NA | TRBV7-6 | TGTGCCAGCAGCTCTGGACAGAGGGAGACCCAGTACTTC | CASSSGQRETQYF
NA | TRBJ2-7 | 17 | NA | TRBV21-1 | TGTGCCAGCAGCAAAGGAAATCCGGGACAGGGAACCTACGAGCAGTACTTC | CASSKGNPGQGTYEQYF
NA | TRBJ2-1 | 12 | NA | TRBV11-2 | TGTGCCAGCAGCTTAGGGACGGGACTGCAGTTCTTC | CASSLGTGLQFF
few | TRBJ2-7 | 12 | NA | TRBV6-2/TRBV6-3 | TGTGCCAGCAGCTGGGGCGAGAACGAGCAGTACTTC | CASSWGENEQYF
NA | TRBJ1-1 | 15 | TRBD1 | TRBV24-1 | TGTGCCACCAGTGATTTCGACAGGGTAAACACTGAAGCTTTCTTT | CATSDFDRVNTEAFF
NA | TRBJ1-5 | 14 | TRBD1 | TRBV19 | TGTGCCAGTAGTTCCAGGACAGGGGCTCAGCCCCAGCATTTT | CASSSRTGAQPQHF
many | TRBJ1-1 | 11 | NA | TRBV30 | TGTGCCTGGAAGGGGGGGACTGAAGCTTTCTTT | CAWKGGTEAFF
NA | TRBJ2-5 | 13 | NA | TRBV5-1 | TGCGCCAGCAGGGGAGCAAGTCAAGAGACCCAGTACTTC | CASRGASQETQYF